Listed below are T cell receptor beta chains from one sample, sequenced in a study of T cell repertoires in cytomegalovirus infection. A single record per CDR3 protein comes from TCRdb applying MiXCR to the reads. The table records about 180,000 distinct CDR3 sequences, approximately 14% of them present only once. Sequenced material: PBMCs. These receptors were obtained from a human donor in good health (CMV status not recorded). Some clones in this sample may be carry-over from other donors' samples. Each CDR3 is given with its conserved first and last residue. The D gene is left open where the match is weak. Expanded clones get a size class; other rows say once, few or many, or leave the size out.

D gene	V gene	clone size	J gene	CDR3 DNA	CDR3 protein
TRBD1	TRBV7-9	many	TRBJ1-1	TGTGCCAGCAGGCCGGGACAGGGGGCAAAGAACACTGAAGCTTTCTTT	CASRPGQGAKNTEAFF
.	TRBV6-2/TRBV6-3	.	TRBJ2-3	TGTGCCAGCAGTTACTACCCAGATACGCAGTATTTT	CASSYYPDTQYF
.	TRBV7-6	.	TRBJ2-7	TGTGCCAGCAGCTTAGCTGCCTCCCGCTCCTACGAGCAGTACTTC	CASSLAASRSYEQYF
.	TRBV5-4	once	TRBJ1-2	TGTGCCAGCAGCTTGGTAGGCTCGAGAGGCTACACCTTC	CASSLVGSRGYTF
.	TRBV29-1	.	TRBJ2-3	TGCAGCGTTGGGGGGGCAGATACGCAGTATTTT	CSVGGADTQYF
TRBD1	TRBV2	.	TRBJ2-5	TGTGCCAGCCCTCCAGACAGGGGGCAGCGAGAGACCCAGTACTTC	CASPPDRGQRETQYF
TRBD1	TRBV7-8	.	TRBJ1-1	TGTGCCAGCAGCCGGGACAGGCTTAACACTGAAGCTTTCTTT	CASSRDRLNTEAFF
.	TRBV19	.	TRBJ1-1	TGTGCCACTACAGATGAACAGGGACGAACTGACACTGAAGCTTTCTTT	CATTDEQGRTDTEAFF
TRBD1	TRBV28	many	TRBJ1-5	TGTGCCAGCAGCTACAGGGGGCTCCATCAGCCCCAGCATTTT	CASSYRGLHQPQHF
.	TRBV25-1	.	TRBJ2-1	TGTGCCAGCAGTGAATATTCCGGGGGCGCGAGGAATGAGCAGTTCTTC	CASSEYSGGARNEQFF
TRBD2	TRBV7-7	many	TRBJ2-1	TGTGCTAGCAGCTTAGCGGGGAAGTACAATGAGCAGTTCTTC	CASSLAGKYNEQFF
.	TRBV7-3	few	TRBJ2-6	TGTGCCAGCAGTTTGACAAGGAACTCTGGGGCCAACGTCCTGACTTTC	CASSLTRNSGANVLTF
.	TRBV12-5	many	TRBJ1-2	TGTGCTAGTGCCTCAGGGCTGCCCTATGGCTACACCTTC	CASASGLPYGYTF
TRBD2	TRBV7-9	many	TRBJ2-7	TGTGCCAGCAGCCTAGCGGGGGCCCCTGGCTACGAGCAGTACTTC	CASSLAGAPGYEQYF
TRBD2	TRBV7-9	few	TRBJ2-1	TGTGCCAGCAGCTCTCGGACTAGCGGGAGGAGCTCCTACAATGAGCAGTTCTTC	CASSSRTSGRSSYNEQFF
.	TRBV30	.	TRBJ1-5	TGTGCCTGGAGTGTACCCAGGGGTTACAATCAGCCCCAGCATTTT	CAWSVPRGYNQPQHF
.	TRBV7-6	few	TRBJ2-2	TGTGCCAGCAGCCCCGACTGGACCGGGGAGCTGTTTTTT	CASSPDWTGELFF
TRBD2	TRBV6-2/TRBV6-3	.	TRBJ2-5	TGTGCCAGCAGTTACGGAGCGGGAGAATGGCAGACCCAGTACTTC	CASSYGAGEWQTQYF
.	TRBV19	.	TRBJ2-7	TGTGCCAGTAGTCCCCGGACAGACCGGCGCGAGCAGTACTTC	CASSPRTDRREQYF
TRBD1	TRBV10-3	few	TRBJ2-1	TGTGCCATCAGTGGAACAGGGGGCGGCTACAATGAGCAGTTCTTC	CAISGTGGGYNEQFF
.	TRBV28	.	TRBJ2-7	TGTGCCAGCAGGGGCCTTCAGGGACTCCGTTCTTTATACGAGCAGTACTTC	CASRGLQGLRSLYEQYF
.	TRBV10-3	.	TRBJ1-1	TGTGCCATCAGGGATGCGAGGGTGTTGACTGAAGCTTTCTTT	CAIRDARVLTEAFF
.	TRBV7-3	many	TRBJ2-5	TGTGCCAGCAGCTTAGGACATCAAGAGACCCAGTACTTC	CASSLGHQETQYF
TRBD1	TRBV28	few	TRBJ1-5	TGTGCCAGCCGGGACAGGGATACTCAGCCCCAGCATTTT	CASRDRDTQPQHF
TRBD1	TRBV20-1	.	TRBJ1-5	TGCAGTGCTCTAGATGACAGGGGTGGCAATCAGCCCCAGCATTTT	CSALDDRGGNQPQHF
.	TRBV7-2	many	TRBJ1-4	TGTGCCAGCAGCCCAGGGACTTTTGAGTCCACCAGTGAAAAACTGTTTTTT	CASSPGTFESTSEKLFF
.	TRBV6-1	.	TRBJ1-1	TGTGCCAGCAGACAGGATCTGAACACTGAAGCTTTCTTT	CASRQDLNTEAFF
TRBD1	TRBV7-9	few	TRBJ2-6	TGTGCCAGCAGCTCCTACAGGGGGCGCGGTGGGGCCAACGTCCTGACTTTC	CASSSYRGRGGANVLTF
TRBD1	TRBV14	.	TRBJ1-6	TGTGCCAGCAGCTCATTACAGGGGAGCTCCTATAATTCACCCCTCCACTTT	CASSSLQGSSYNSPLHF
.	TRBV29-1	.	TRBJ1-1	TGCAGCGTTGTTGGGACCCTGAACACTGAAGCTTTCTTT	CSVVGTLNTEAFF
.	TRBV20-1	.	TRBJ2-5	TGCAGTGCTAGAGAGGGTAGCGATTCGTTTGAGACCCAGTACTTC	CSAREGSDSFETQYF
.	TRBV7-2	many	TRBJ1-2	TGTGCCAGCAGCTTAGGAGGGGCCGGGAACTATGGCTACACCTTC	CASSLGGAGNYGYTF
TRBD1	TRBV6-1	many	TRBJ2-3	TGTGCCAGCAGTCTCGGGACAGTAATCACAGATACGCAGTATTTT	CASSLGTVITDTQYF
TRBD2	TRBV20-1	many	TRBJ2-1	TGCAGTGCCGAACCCGGGACTAGTAGCAATGAGCAGTTCTTC	CSAEPGTSSNEQFF
TRBD1	TRBV19	few	TRBJ1-1	TGTGCCAGTAGTTACAGGGGTGCTGGCACTGAAGCTTTCTTT	CASSYRGAGTEAFF
.	TRBV5-1	.	TRBJ1-1	TGCGCCAGCAGCTTGGCAGGGTTGAGTGAAGCTTTCTTT	CASSLAGLSEAFF
.	TRBV6-2/TRBV6-3	few	TRBJ1-3	TGTGCCAGCAGTTACCGGGGAAACACCATATATTTT	CASSYRGNTIYF
.	TRBV12-3/TRBV12-4	many	TRBJ1-1	TGTGCCAGCAGTTTGTTAGAGAACACTGAAGCTTTCTTT	CASSLLENTEAFF
.	TRBV7-8	many	TRBJ2-2	TGTGCCAGCACCCCGAGCAGGCCGGGGACCGGGGAGCTGTTTTTT	CASTPSRPGTGELFF
TRBD2	TRBV2	few	TRBJ2-1	TGTGCCAGCAGTCTGGGGGGGGCGACTAGCGGGAGTTACAATGAGCAGTTCTTC	CASSLGGATSGSYNEQFF
.	TRBV7-2	many	TRBJ1-1	TGTGCCAGCAGCTTCAACAGTCCCAACACTGAAGCTTTCTTT	CASSFNSPNTEAFF
.	TRBV27	.	TRBJ1-1	TGTGCCAGCAGAAGGGGCGCGTTGATACAGAACACTGAAGCTTTCTTT	CASRRGALIQNTEAFF
.	TRBV5-6	.	TRBJ1-2	TGTGCCAGCAGCCCGGGGTCGGCGTTTGGCTACACCTTC	CASSPGSAFGYTF
TRBD2	TRBV7-9	many	TRBJ2-7	TGTGCCAGCAGCTCACCACACCACACCGGGACTAGCGGAGGGGGGAGTACCTACGAGCAGTACTTC	CASSSPHHTGTSGGGSTYEQYF
TRBD1	TRBV28	few	TRBJ1-2	TGTGCCAGCAGTTTATCCCCACAGGGGGTGAACTATGGCTACACCTTC	CASSLSPQGVNYGYTF
.	TRBV19	many	TRBJ1-1	TGTGCCAGTAGTATAGGCGGTTGGGGGCCGAACACTGAAGCTTTCTTT	CASSIGGWGPNTEAFF
.	TRBV5-5	.	TRBJ2-5	TGTGCCAGCAGCTTGGCAAGGGAGACCCAGTACTTC	CASSLARETQYF
.	TRBV6-2/TRBV6-3	many	TRBJ2-1	TGTGCCAGCAGTCAAGACCTAGCCTACAATGAGCAGTTCTTC	CASSQDLAYNEQFF
.	TRBV20-1	.	TRBJ2-1	TGCAGTGCTAGAGTGCGGAAACAATACAATGAGCAGTTCTTC	CSARVRKQYNEQFF
.	TRBV12-5	many	TRBJ2-7	TGTGCTAGTGGTTTGAACTACGAGCAGTACTTC	CASGLNYEQYF
.	TRBV7-9	.	TRBJ2-1	TGTGCCAGCAGCTTAGTAAATATCGGGGATGAGCAGTTCTTC	CASSLVNIGDEQFF
.	TRBV2	.	TRBJ1-1	TGTGCCAGCAGTAAAGGGCCTGGGGAGAACACTGAAGCTTTCTTT	CASSKGPGENTEAFF
TRBD2	TRBV5-4	many	TRBJ2-1	TGTGCCAGCAGCTCCTATCCTAGCGGGGGGCCAAATGAGCAGTTCTTC	CASSSYPSGGPNEQFF
.	TRBV15	.	TRBJ1-3	TGTGCCACCAGCAGAGAAGCCTTCTCTGGAAACACCATATATTTT	CATSREAFSGNTIYF
.	TRBV4-1	few	TRBJ2-6	TGCGCCAGCAGCCCTTATCACTCTGGGGCCAACGTCCTGACTTTC	CASSPYHSGANVLTF
.	TRBV29-1	few	TRBJ1-2	TGCAGCGTTGACTCGGGGTCCGAGAATGGCTACACCTTC	CSVDSGSENGYTF
TRBD1	TRBV20-1	.	TRBJ2-3	TGCAGTGCTCGGACAGGAGATACGCAGTATTTT	CSARTGDTQYF
TRBD1	TRBV7-9	.	TRBJ1-2	TGTGCCAGCAGCGGACCGACAGGGGGGTATGGCTACACCTTC	CASSGPTGGYGYTF